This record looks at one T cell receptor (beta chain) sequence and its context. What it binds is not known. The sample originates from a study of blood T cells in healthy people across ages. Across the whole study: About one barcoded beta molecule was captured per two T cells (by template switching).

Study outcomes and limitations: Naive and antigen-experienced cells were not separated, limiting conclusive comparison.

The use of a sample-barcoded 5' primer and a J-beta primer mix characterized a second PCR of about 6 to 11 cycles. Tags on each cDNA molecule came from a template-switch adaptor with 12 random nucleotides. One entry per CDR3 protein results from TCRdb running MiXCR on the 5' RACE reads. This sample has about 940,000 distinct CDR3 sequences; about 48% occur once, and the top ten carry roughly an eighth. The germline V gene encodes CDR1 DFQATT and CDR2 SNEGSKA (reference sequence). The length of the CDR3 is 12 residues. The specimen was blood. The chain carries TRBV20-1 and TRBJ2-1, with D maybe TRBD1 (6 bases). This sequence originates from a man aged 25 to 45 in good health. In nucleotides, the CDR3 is TGCAGGGGCCGCTTCCAGGGGAGTTGGCAGTTCTTC. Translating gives CRGRFQGSWQFF.